This T cell receptor beta chain was identified in a study of shared clonotypes between healthy human individuals. Profiled with immunoSEQ multiplex PCR; TCRdb holds only in-frame clones, not every one. The repertoire holds about 2 million clones, with roughly 94% as singletons. As to this clone: No antigen is known for it.

This CDR3 is 13 amino acids long. The V end lost 4 bases, the J end lost 5 bases, and 12 bases lay between the germline ends. Looked up from germline, CDR1 is LGHNA and CDR2 is YNFKEQ. Study observations and caveats: It was only blood that was sampled, and tissue repertoires likely differ.

The J gene is TRBJ2-7, the V gene TRBV4-2, with D possibly matching TRBD1 (7 bases). Material for sequencing was naive CD4+ T cells sorted from blood. Subset reported: CD45RA+ positively selected. The receptor was derived from a man younger than 30 in good health. The CDR3 is CASSPTRGDEQYF. The CDR3 DNA sequence: TGTGCCAGCAGCCCAACCAGGGGGGACGAGCAGTACTTC.